This is a list of T cell receptor beta chains from one sample in a study of shared clonotypes between healthy human individuals. Measured with immunoSEQ multiplex PCR; TCRdb has only the in-frame clones, and not every one. Here the sample spans about 2.1 million clones, more than 85% being singletons. The sequenced material came from naive CD8+ T cells from PBMCs. The receptor source for this set is a man in his late teens or twenties in good health. Some clones in this sample may be carry-over from other donors' samples. CDR3s include the opening cysteine and the closing phenylalanine or tryptophan. A D gene is named only where the DNA matches it firmly.

d_gene | j_gene | v_gene | CDR3aa | CDR3nt
. | TRBJ2-1 | TRBV6-1 | CASGWTANEQFF | TGTGCCAGCGGTTGGACAGCCAATGAGCAGTTCTTC
TRBD2 | TRBJ2-1 | TRBV19 | CASSILAGGTYNEQFF | TGTGCCAGTAGTATCTTAGCGGGAGGCACCTACAATGAGCAGTTCTTC
TRBD1 | TRBJ1-2 | TRBV27 | CASSSSRGHYYGYTF | TGTGCCAGCAGTTCTTCCAGGGGGCACTACTATGGCTACACCTTC
TRBD2 | TRBJ2-1 | TRBV19 | CASSIVIAGLNEQFF | TGTGCCAGTAGTATAGTGATAGCGGGGCTCAATGAGCAGTTCTTC
. | TRBJ2-6 | TRBV19 | CASSIEQVSGANVLTF | TGTGCCAGTAGTATAGAGCAGGTCTCTGGGGCCAACGTCCTGACTTTC
. | TRBJ2-7 | TRBV27 | CASSFRAGPLVEQYF | TGTGCCAGCAGTTTCCGAGCGGGCCCCCTCGTTGAGCAGTACTTC
. | TRBJ2-1 | TRBV29-1 | CSVFKAETYNEQFF | TGCAGCGTTTTTAAAGCGGAGACCTACAATGAGCAGTTCTTC
. | TRBJ2-7 | TRBV28 | CASSPPTPYEQYF | TGTGCCAGCAGTCCCCCTACGCCCTACGAGCAGTACTTC
. | TRBJ1-2 | TRBV15 | CATSEFIASIYTF | TGTGCCACCAGTGAATTTATAGCCAGCATTTACACCTTC
. | TRBJ2-7 | TRBV28 | CASKFSSGSEQYF | TGTGCCAGCAAGTTCTCGTCGGGGAGCGAGCAGTACTTC